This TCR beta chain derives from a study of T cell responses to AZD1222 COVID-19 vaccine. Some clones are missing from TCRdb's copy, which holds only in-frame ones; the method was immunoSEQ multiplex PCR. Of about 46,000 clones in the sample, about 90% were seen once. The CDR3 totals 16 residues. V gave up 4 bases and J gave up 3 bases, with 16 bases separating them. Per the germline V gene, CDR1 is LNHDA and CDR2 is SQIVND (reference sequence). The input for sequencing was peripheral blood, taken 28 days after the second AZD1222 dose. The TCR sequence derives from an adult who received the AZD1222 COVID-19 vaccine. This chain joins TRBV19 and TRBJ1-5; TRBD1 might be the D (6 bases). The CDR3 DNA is TGTGCCAGTAGTACTAATCGACAGGAGGCCAATCAGCCCCAGCATTTT. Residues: CASSTNRQEANQPQHF.